This TCR beta chain was retrieved from a study of blood T cell repertoires in COVID-19. Per the original data handling: Counts of nucleated cells, estimated from reference gene primer amplification, were obtained. Clones were sequenced by immunoSEQ multiplex PCR, and TCRdb holds only the in-frame ones, with some missing. V, J and clone size were drawn from that table, and D and trimming were deduced from the DNA. Here the sample spans about 210,000 clones, 70% to 90% being singletons. Germline V gives CDR1 SGHRS, CDR2 YFSETQ. V gave up 2 bases and J gave up 5 bases, with 10 bases separating them. The CDR3 runs 13 residues.

Source material: peripheral blood. The chain recombines TRBV5-1 with TRBJ2-5; weak D call: TRBD2 (5 bases). The receptor was isolated from a woman in her thirties or forties with acute or convalescent COVID-19. CDR3 protein: CASSFHQRETQYF. CDR3 in DNA: TGCGCCAGCAGCTTTCACCAGCGGGAGACCCAGTACTTC.